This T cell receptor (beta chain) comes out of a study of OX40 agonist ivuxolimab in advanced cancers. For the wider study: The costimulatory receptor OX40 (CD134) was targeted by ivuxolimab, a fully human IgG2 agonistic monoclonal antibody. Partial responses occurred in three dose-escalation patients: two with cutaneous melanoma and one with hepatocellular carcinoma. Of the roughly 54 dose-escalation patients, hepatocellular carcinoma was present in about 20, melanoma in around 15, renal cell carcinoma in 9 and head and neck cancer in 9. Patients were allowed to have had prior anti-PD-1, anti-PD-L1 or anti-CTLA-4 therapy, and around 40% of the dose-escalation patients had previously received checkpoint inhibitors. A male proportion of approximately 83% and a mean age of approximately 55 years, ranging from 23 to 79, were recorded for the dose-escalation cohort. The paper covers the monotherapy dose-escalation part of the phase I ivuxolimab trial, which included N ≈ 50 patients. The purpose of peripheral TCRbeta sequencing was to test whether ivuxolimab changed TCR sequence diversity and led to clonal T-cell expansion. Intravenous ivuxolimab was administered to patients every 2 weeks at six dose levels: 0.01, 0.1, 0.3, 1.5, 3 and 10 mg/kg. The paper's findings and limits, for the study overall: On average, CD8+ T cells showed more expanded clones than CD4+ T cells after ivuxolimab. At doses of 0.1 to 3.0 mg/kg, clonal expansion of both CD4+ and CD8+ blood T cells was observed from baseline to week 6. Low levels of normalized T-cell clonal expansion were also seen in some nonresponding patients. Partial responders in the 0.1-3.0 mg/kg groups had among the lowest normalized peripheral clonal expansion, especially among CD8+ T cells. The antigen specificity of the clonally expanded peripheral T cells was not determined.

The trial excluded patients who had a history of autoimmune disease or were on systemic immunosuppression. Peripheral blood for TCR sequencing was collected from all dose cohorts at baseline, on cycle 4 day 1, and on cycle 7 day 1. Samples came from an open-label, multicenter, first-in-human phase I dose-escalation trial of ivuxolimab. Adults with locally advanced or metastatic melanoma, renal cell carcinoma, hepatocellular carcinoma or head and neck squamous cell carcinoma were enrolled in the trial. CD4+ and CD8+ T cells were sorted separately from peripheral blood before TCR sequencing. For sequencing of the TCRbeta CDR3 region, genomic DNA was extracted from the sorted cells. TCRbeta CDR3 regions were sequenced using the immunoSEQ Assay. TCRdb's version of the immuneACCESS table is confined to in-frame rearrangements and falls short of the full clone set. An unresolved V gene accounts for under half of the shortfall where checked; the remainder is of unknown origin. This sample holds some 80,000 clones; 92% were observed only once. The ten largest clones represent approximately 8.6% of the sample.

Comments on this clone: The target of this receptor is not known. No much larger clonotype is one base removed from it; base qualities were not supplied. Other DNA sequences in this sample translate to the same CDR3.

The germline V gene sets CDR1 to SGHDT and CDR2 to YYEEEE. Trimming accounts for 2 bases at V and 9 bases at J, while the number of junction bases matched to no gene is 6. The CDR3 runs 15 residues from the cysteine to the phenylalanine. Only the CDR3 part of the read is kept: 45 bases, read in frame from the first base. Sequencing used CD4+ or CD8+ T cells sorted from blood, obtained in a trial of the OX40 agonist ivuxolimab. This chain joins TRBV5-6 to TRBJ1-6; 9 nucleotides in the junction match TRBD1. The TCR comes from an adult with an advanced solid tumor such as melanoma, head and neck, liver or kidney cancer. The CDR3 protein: CASSFGTGRGSPLHF. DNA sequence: TGTGCCAGCAGCTTCGGGACAGGGAGGGGTTCACCCCTCCACTTT.